The clone carrying this TCR beta chain has ten or more counts. Its antigen is not identified. An end of the junction differs from the germline gene, which may be a read error. This sample is part of a study of CD8+CD57+ T cells in acquired aplastic anemia. Study-level information: DNA from sorted CD4+ and CD8+ cells averaged around 3 ug. Healthy donors gave around 9.9 million reads on average for CD4+ cells.

The template used for profiling TCR beta VDJ and CDR3 was genomic DNA. TCRdb re-derived calls from the reads in MiXCR, one entry per CDR3 protein. The sample has about 190,000 distinct CDR3 sequences, roughly half seen once. Study-level points and caveats: Patients did not significantly differ from controls in CD8+ Simpson's diversity. Patients and controls turned out to have approximately 29 CD8+ CDR3 sequences in common.

The length of the CDR3 is 13 residues. Looked up from germline, CDR1 is SSHAT and CDR2 is FNYEAQ (reference sequence). The specimen was sorted CD4+, CD8+, or CD8+CD57+ T cells (not recorded which) from PBMCs. This TCR was recovered from a human donor in good health, serving as a control. The chain uses TRBV7-7 and TRBJ2-3; D may be TRBD1 (6 bases). This CDR3 reads CASSSAGVDTQYF. The CDR3 region has the DNA TGTGCTAGCAGCTCCGCAGGGGTAGATACGCAGTATTTT.